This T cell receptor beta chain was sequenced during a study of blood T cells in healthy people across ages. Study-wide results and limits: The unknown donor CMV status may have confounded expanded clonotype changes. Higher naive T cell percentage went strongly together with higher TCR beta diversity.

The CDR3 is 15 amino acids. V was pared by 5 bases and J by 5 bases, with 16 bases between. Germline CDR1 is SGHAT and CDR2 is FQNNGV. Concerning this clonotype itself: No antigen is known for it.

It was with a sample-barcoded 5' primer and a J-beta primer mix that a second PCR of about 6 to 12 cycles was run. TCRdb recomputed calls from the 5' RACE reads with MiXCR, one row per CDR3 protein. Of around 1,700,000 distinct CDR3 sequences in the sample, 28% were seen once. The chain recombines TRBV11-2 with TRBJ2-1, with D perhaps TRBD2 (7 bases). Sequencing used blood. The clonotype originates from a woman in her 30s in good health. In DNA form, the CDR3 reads TGTGCCAGCAGCCGGGGGGCTAGCGGAAACAATGAGCAGTTCTTC. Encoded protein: CASSRGASGNNEQFF.